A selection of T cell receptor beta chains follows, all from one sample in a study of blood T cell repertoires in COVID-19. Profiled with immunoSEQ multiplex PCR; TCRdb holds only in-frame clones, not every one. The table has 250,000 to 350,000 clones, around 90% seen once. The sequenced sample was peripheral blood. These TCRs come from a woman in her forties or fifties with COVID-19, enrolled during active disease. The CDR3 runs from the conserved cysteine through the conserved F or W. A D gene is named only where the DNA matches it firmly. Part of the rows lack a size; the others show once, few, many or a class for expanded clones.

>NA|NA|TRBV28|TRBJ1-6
TGTGCCAGCATAAAGGGGAATCATTCACCCCTCCACTTT
CASIKGNHSPLHF
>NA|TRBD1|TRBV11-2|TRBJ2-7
TGTGCCAGCAGCTCAGGGGACAGGGGGCCTAACGTGGAGCAGTACTTC
CASSSGDRGPNVEQYF
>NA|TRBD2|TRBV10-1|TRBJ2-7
TGCGCCAGCACTTTCCCAGCGGGAGGGCCCTTTTTAGGCTACGAGCAGTACTTC
CASTFPAGGPFLGYEQYF
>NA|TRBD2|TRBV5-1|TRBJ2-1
TGCGCCAGCAGGCCCTGGACTAGCGCTTACAATGAGCAGTTCTTC
CASRPWTSAYNEQFF
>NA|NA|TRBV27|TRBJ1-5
TGTGCCAGCAGTCAAACTGGCAATCAGCCCCAGCATTTT
CASSQTGNQPQHF
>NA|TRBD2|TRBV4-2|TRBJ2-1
TGTGCCAGCAGCCAAGAGACGTCTGTGACGGGACTAGCGGGAGTTGAGCAGTTCTTC
CASSQETSVTGLAGVEQFF
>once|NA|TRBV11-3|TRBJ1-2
TGTGCCAGCAGCTTAGTGAGCAGGGACTATGGCTACACCTTC
CASSLVSRDYGYTF
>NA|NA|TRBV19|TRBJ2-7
TGTGCCAGTAGTCCTTCCCCCTACGAGCAGTACTTC
CASSPSPYEQYF
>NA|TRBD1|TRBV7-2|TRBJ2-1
TGTGCCAGCAGCCAAGGGACAGCCTTGAGCTCCTACAATGAGCAGTTCTTC
CASSQGTALSSYNEQFF
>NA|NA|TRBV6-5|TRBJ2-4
TGTGCCAGCAGTTACTCGCGGGACGGGTGGATTCAGTACTTC
CASSYSRDGWIQYF
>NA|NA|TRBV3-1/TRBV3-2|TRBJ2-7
TGTGCCAGCAGCCGAGTCTACGAGCAGTACTTC
CASSRVYEQYF
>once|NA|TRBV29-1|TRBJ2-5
TGCAGCGTTGGTGGTAAGGAGGGACGGACCCAGTACTTC
CSVGGKEGRTQYF
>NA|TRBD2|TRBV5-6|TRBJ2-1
TGTGCCAGCAGCTTGTCGGGGCGGGAGTACGGTAGCAATGAGCAGTTCTTC
CASSLSGREYGSNEQFF
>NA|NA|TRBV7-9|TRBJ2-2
TGTGCCAGCAGGCTGCGGGGCAGCACCGGGGAGCTGTTTTTT
CASRLRGSTGELFF
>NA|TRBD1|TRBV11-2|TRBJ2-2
TGTGCCAGCAGCCTGTCTAACGACAGGGGGCGCACCGGGGAGCTGTTTTTT
CASSLSNDRGRTGELFF
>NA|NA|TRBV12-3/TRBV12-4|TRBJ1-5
TGTGCCAGCAGTACGAGGGTAAATCAGCCCCAGCATTTT
CASSTRVNQPQHF
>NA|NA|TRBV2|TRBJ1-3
TGTGCCAGCAGTGAAATCGGTCCGTCGTCTGGAAACACCATATATTTT
CASSEIGPSSGNTIYF
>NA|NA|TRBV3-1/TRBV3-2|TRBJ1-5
TGTGCCAGCAGCCAAGTCGTCAGTCCACAATATAGCAATCAGCCCCAGCATTTT
CASSQVVSPQYSNQPQHF
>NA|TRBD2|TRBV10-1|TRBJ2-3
TGCGCCAGCAGTACGGGACTAGCGGCGAGCACAGATACGCAGTATTTT
CASSTGLAASTDTQYF
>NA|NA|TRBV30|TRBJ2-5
TGTGCCTGGAGTGTTAGCCGGAGCGGTGAGACCCAGTACTTC
CAWSVSRSGETQYF
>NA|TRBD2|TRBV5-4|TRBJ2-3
TGTGCCAGCAGCTCACCAGCGGGAGGGAGCACAGATACGCAGTATTTT
CASSSPAGGSTDTQYF
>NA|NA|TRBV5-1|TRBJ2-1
TGCGCCAGCAGCTTGGGGCGGACTGGTGGTTCCAATGAGCAGTTCTTC
CASSLGRTGGSNEQFF
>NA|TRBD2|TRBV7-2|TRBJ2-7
TGTGCCAGCAGCTCCAGACTAGCGGGAGCGCCCCCGGGGCAGTACTTC
CASSSRLAGAPPGQYF
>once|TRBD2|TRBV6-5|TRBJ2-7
TGTGCCAGCAGTTTGGGGGGAGGGCCTGTCGAGCAGTACTTC
CASSLGGGPVEQYF
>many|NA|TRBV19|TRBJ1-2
TGTGCCAGTAGTATAGTTAACAGGGATACGGGAGGCTACACCTTC
CASSIVNRDTGGYTF
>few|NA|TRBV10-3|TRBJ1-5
TGTGCCATCGGAGAGGGTAATCAGCCCCAGCATTTT
CAIGEGNQPQHF
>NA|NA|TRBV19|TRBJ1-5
TGTGCTTCCCTTAATAGCCGGTCGGTTCAGCCCCAGCATTTT
CASLNSRSVQPQHF
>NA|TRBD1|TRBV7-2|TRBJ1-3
TGTGCCAGCAGCCCAGTGGACAGGGGAAACACCATATATTTT
CASSPVDRGNTIYF
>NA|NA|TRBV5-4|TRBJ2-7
TGTGCCAGCAGCTCAAAGACAAGGCCTGGCTACGAGCAGTACTTC
CASSSKTRPGYEQYF